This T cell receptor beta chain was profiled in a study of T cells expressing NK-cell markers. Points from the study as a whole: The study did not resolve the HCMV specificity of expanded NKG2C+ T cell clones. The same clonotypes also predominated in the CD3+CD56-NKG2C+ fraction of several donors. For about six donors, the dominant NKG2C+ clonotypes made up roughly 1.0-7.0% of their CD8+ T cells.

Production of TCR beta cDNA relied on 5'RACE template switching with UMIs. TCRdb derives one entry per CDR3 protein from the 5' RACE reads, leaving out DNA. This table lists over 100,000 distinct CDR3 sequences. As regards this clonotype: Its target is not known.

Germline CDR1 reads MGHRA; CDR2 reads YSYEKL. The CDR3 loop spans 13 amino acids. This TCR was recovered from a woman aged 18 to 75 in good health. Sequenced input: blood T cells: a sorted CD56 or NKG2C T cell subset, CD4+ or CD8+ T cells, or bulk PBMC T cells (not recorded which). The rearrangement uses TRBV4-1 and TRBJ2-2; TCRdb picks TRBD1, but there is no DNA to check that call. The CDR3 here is CASSLQGPGELFF.